The 25 T cell receptor beta chains below were found in one sample sequenced in a study of a mutant IDH1 vaccine in newly diagnosed glioma. Sequencing was performed with immunoSEQ multiplex PCR; in TCRdb, only in-frame clones are kept and a portion is missing. The table shows about 65,000 clones, with around 81% occurring only once. Their target antigens are unknown. Specified time point: week 35, safety follow-up. In the vaccine, a single dose held 300 ug of the mutant IDH1 20-mer peptide, along with topical imiquimod. The starting material was PBMCs, obtained from a glioma patient whose treatment included an IDH1 peptide vaccine. Receptors originate from a man in his forties with glioma.

The chain has TRBV28 and TRBJ2-1; 10 bases agree with TRBD2. Germline CDR1 is MDHEN and CDR2 is SYDVKM. V gave up 2 bases and J gave up 6 bases; unmatched junction bases: 10. The length of the CDR3 is 17 residues. The CDR3 here is CASSLPPGTSVRNEQFF. The CDR3 nucleotides are TGTGCCAGCAGTTTACCGCCCGGGACTAGCGTGCGCAATGAGCAGTTCTTC. The full variable domain, with the rest looked up from reference TRBV28 and TRBJ2-1, is DVKVTQSSRYLVKRTGEKVFLECVQDMDHENMFWYRQDPGLGLRLIYFSYDVKMKEKGDIPEGYSVSREKKERFSLILESASTNQTSMYLCASSLPPGTSVRNEQFFGPGTRLTVL.

V usage is TRBV12-5 and J usage is TRBJ2-3; D remains ambiguous. Trimming removed 7 bases from V and 1 base from J, with 9 bases in between. The CDR3 loop spans 13 amino acids. The V gene's germline CDR1 is LGHNT and CDR2 FRNRAP. DNA of the CDR3: TGTGCTAGTGCTCAAACGGGCACAGATACGCAGTATTTT. Residues: CASAQTGTDTQYF.

The V gene is TRBV5-4, the J gene TRBJ1-4; D perhaps matches TRBD1 (6 bases). CDR1 SGHNT and CDR2 YYREEE come from the germline V gene (reference sequence). Trimming removed 4 bases from V and 0 bases from J, with 13 bases in between. The CDR3 sequence is 16 residues long. CDR3 sequence reads: CASSVGQSATNEKLFF. CDR3 bases: TGTGCCAGCAGCGTAGGACAGTCCGCAACTAATGAAAAACTGTTTTTT. The full variable domain, in which reference TRBV5-4 and TRBJ1-4 provide the parts outside the CDR3, is ETGVTQSPTHLIKTRGQQVTLRCSSQSGHNTVSWYQQALGQGPQFIFQYYREEENGRGNFPPRFSGLQFPNYSSELNVNALELDDSALYLCASSVGQSATNEKLFFGSGTQLSVL.

The rearrangement uses TRBV4-3 and TRBJ2-6; 9 bases match TRBD1. The CDR3 runs to 18 residues. V trimming: 3 bases; J trimming: 4 bases; junction bases outside the gene matches: 10. CDR1 LGHNA and CDR2 YSLEER come from the germline V gene. CDR3 sequence: CASSQATGGARGANVLTF. CDR3 coding DNA: TGCGCCAGCAGCCAGGCTACAGGGGGCGCGAGGGGGGCCAACGTCCTGACTTTC.

The chain employs TRBV11-2 and TRBJ1-1; D remains ambiguous. The V end lost 5 bases, the J end lost 1 base, and 8 bases lay between the germline ends. This CDR3 contains 13 residues. CDR1 SGHAT and CDR2 FQNNGV come from the germline V gene. CDR3 DNA: TGTGCCAGCAGCCGAGACGGGAACACTGAAGCTTTCTTT. Its translation is CASSRDGNTEAFF.

The V and J genes are TRBV18 and TRBJ1-5; a weak D match, TRBD1 (5 bases). Germline CDR1 reads KGHSH; CDR2 reads LQKENI. V lost 3 bases and J lost 6, with 12 bases in between. The CDR3 runs to 14 residues. For the CDR3, the DNA is TGTGCCAGCTCACCGACCGGGGGGGGTCAGCCCCAGCATTTT. Translating it yields CASSPTGGGQPQHF.

The genes are TRBV7-3 and TRBJ2-5, with D hard to call. V lost 1 base to trimming and J lost 4 bases, with 7 bases between them. The germline V gene encodes CDR1 SGHTA and CDR2 FQGTGA. The CDR3 has 13 residues. CDR3 loop: CASSLSVGETQYF. The CDR3 DNA is TGTGCCAGCAGCTTAAGTGTCGGAGAGACCCAGTACTTC.

The CDR3 protein is CASAVRPMNTEAFF. For the CDR3, the DNA is TGTGCCAGCGCCGTTCGACCAATGAACACTGAAGCTTTCTTT. The chain couples TRBV11-1 to TRBJ1-1; D ambiguous. V was clipped by 8 bases and J by 0 bases, with 13 bases between them. This CDR3 region has 14 residues. Germline V gene data show CDR1 as SGHAT and CDR2 as FQDESV (reference sequence).

The V call is TRBV5-1, the J call TRBJ1-1; 8 positions agree with TRBD1. The CDR3 length is 12 residues. Trimming removed 3 bases from V and 10 bases from J; junction bases left unmatched: 5. CDR1 is SGHRS and CDR2 is YFSETQ in the germline V gene. As DNA, the CDR3 is TGCGCCAGCAGCTCAGGGGGCGGTGGAGCTTTCTTT. As protein: CASSSGGGGAFF.

Only a few counts were recorded for this clone. The chain uses TRBV30 and TRBJ1-2; D is unresolved. The germline gives CDR1 GTSNPN, CDR2 SVGIG (reference sequence). The CDR3 runs 11 residues. V lost 6 bases to trimming and J lost 7 bases, with 12 bases between them. CDR3 sequence reads: CACGEVGGYTF. The DNA of the CDR3 is TGTGCCTGTGGAGAGGTTGGTGGCTACACCTTC.

This clone was counted only a few times. The CDR3: CAWSVGEGNQPQHF. The CDR3, as DNA: TGTGCCTGGAGTGTCGGGGAAGGCAATCAGCCCCAGCATTTT. The chain has TRBV30 and TRBJ1-5; D gene unclear. The V end lost 0 bases, the J end lost 2 bases, and 8 bases lay between the germline ends. The germline V gene encodes CDR1 GTSNPN and CDR2 SVGIG (reference sequence). This CDR3 is built from 14 residues.

This chain connects TRBV19 to TRBJ2-7; 7 bases line up with TRBD1. CDR3 length equals 13 residues. CDR1 and CDR2 (germline): LNHDA, SQIVND (reference sequence). V dropped 11 bases and J dropped 4; count of bases not matched to a gene: 11. CDR3 nucleotides: TGTGCCTCGAGTAGAGGGGGCTTGTACGAGCAGTACTTC. This codes for CASSRGGLYEQYF. Drawing the rest from reference TRBV19 and TRBJ2-7, the complete variable domain is DGGITQSPKYLFRKEGQNVTLSCEQNLNHDAMYWYRQDPGQGLRLIYYSQIVNDFQKGDIAEGYSVSREKKESFPLTVTSAQKNPTAFYLCASSRGGLYEQYFGPGTRLTVT.

The rearrangement uses TRBV11-3 and TRBJ1-1; weak D call: TRBD1 (5 bases). The germline V gene encodes CDR1 SGHNT and CDR2 YENEEA. V was shortened by 5 bases and J by 1 base, with 8 bases between the two germline ends. This CDR3 comprises 13 residues. Here the CDR3 reads CASSAGGNTEAFF. CDR3 DNA: TGTGCCAGCAGCGCGGGGGGGAACACTGAAGCTTTCTTT.

On this clone itself: It is unclear where the CDR3 begins or ends on the DNA, so no DNA is shown, and the CDR3 is as TCRdb lists it. The V gene is TRBV21-1, the J gene TRBJ1-3; the D call TRBD1 from the table was never checked on the DNA. TRBV21-1 is marked as a pseudogene. The CDR3 is 17 residues long, counting both termini. This chain's CDR3 is CASSKVRARAAGNTIYF.

The chain is built from TRBV7-2 and TRBJ2-3, with 9 bases identical to TRBD1. V dropped 5 bases and J dropped 1; count of bases not matched to a gene: 4. The CDR3 contains 15 residues. The V gene's germline CDR1 is SGHTA and CDR2 FQGNSA. The CDR3 region has the DNA TGTGCCAGCAGCGCCCGGGACAGGGGCACAGATACGCAGTATTTT. Amino acid sequence: CASSARDRGTDTQYF.

This clone was counted between two and nine times. This chain uses TRBV25-1 with TRBJ1-5; 8 bases are a match to TRBD1. This CDR3 is 13 amino acids long. V shed 11 bases, J shed 3 bases, and the junction held 6 bases outside the gene matches. CDR1 MGHDK and CDR2 SYGVNS come from the germline V gene. This CDR3 reads CACGQGNNQPQHF. CDR3 DNA sequence: TGTGCCTGTGGACAGGGAAACAATCAGCCCCAGCATTTT.

This clone was seen a few times. The V gene is TRBV6-5, the J gene TRBJ2-1; 8 bases align to TRBD2. Unmatched junction bases numbered 3, after V lost 2 bases and J lost 0 bases. The CDR3 sequence is 16 residues long. The germline V gene has CDR1 MNHEY and CDR2 SVGAGI. The CDR3 sequence is CASSYAGTSSYNEQFF. In nucleotides, the CDR3 is TGTGCCAGCAGTTACGCCGGGACTAGCTCCTACAATGAGCAGTTCTTC.

The V and J genes are TRBV27 and TRBJ2-1; 9 bases match TRBD2. V lost 6 bases to trimming and J lost 0 bases; unmatched junction nucleotides: 15. CDR1 is MNHEY, CDR2 SMNVEV, per germline (reference sequence). This CDR3 is 19 amino acids long. CDR3 bases: TGTGCCAGCAGACGGGGTGGAGGAGCGGGAGGCAGCTCCTACAATGAGCAGTTCTTC. It specifies CASRRGGGAGGSSYNEQFF.

The V call is TRBV29-1, the J call TRBJ2-3; D is unclear. Per germline, CDR1 SQVTM and CDR2 ANQGSEA. The V end was cut by 5 bases, the J end by 5 bases, with 14 bases between. The CDR3 totals 13 residues. The CDR3 spells CSVLAGRLDTQYF. CDR3 bases: TGCAGCGTTCTGGCAGGTCGACTAGATACGCAGTATTTT.

This chain connects TRBV6-6 to TRBJ2-5; D remains ambiguous. The CDR3 has 15 residues. With 2 bases removed from V and 2 bases from J, the gap between germline ends came to 12 bases. Germline V gives CDR1 MNHNY, CDR2 SVGAGI (reference sequence). This CDR3 is CASSYILDGQETQYF. DNA of the CDR3: TGTGCCAGCAGTTACATCCTCGACGGGCAAGAGACCCAGTACTTC.

This chain connects TRBV19 to TRBJ1-5, with 7 bases fitting TRBD1. Germline lookup yields CDR1 LNHDA and CDR2 SQIVND (reference sequence). The CDR3 contains 16 residues. V trimming: 8 bases; J trimming: 0 bases; junction bases outside the gene matches: 10. The chain's CDR3 is CASLLGQGDSNQPQHF. The CDR3 DNA reads as TGTGCCAGTTTGTTAGGGCAGGGGGATAGCAATCAGCCCCAGCATTTT.

The chain couples TRBV29-1 to TRBJ2-7, with D perhaps being TRBD1 or TRBD2 (5 bases each). V dropped 6 bases and J dropped 2 bases, with 17 bases sitting between them. Looked up from germline, CDR1 is SQVTM and CDR2 is ANQGSEA. CDR3 size: 14 residues. The CDR3 region is CSVLTGEGTYEQYF. CDR3 coding DNA: TGCAGCGTCCTAACAGGCGAGGGGACCTACGAGCAGTACTTC.

The chain is built from TRBV5-1 and TRBJ2-7; 8 bases line up with TRBD2. This CDR3 contains 15 residues. The V and J ends lost 5 bases and 2 bases, in that order; junction bases with no gene match: 9. The V gene's germline CDR1 is SGHRS and CDR2 YFSETQ. CDR3 sequence (DNA): TGCGCCAGCAGGCCACAGCGGGAGAGCGCCTACGAGCAGTACTTC. This translates into CASRPQRESAYEQYF.

The chain employs TRBV10-3 and TRBJ2-3, with TRBD2 matching over 11 bases. CDR3 length: 18 residues. The V segment lost 7 bases and the J segment 1 base; nucleotides outside the gene matches: 13. Germline values: CDR1 ENHRY, CDR2 SYGVKD. CDR3 sequence: CAITKLAGAFGGTDTQYF. In DNA, the CDR3 is TGTGCCATCACTAAACTAGCGGGGGCCTTCGGGGGCACAGATACGCAGTATTTT.

The genes are TRBV11-2 and TRBJ2-2, with 8 bases lining up with TRBD2. The length of the CDR3 is 15 residues. Germline V CDR1 and CDR2: SGHAT, FQNNGV. Germline trimming cut 8 bases from V and 0 bases from J; bases unmatched to any gene: 5. Here the CDR3 DNA reads TGTGCCAGCGAGCGGGGGAGGGCGAACACCGGGGAGCTGTTTTTT. Translating gives CASERGRANTGELFF.